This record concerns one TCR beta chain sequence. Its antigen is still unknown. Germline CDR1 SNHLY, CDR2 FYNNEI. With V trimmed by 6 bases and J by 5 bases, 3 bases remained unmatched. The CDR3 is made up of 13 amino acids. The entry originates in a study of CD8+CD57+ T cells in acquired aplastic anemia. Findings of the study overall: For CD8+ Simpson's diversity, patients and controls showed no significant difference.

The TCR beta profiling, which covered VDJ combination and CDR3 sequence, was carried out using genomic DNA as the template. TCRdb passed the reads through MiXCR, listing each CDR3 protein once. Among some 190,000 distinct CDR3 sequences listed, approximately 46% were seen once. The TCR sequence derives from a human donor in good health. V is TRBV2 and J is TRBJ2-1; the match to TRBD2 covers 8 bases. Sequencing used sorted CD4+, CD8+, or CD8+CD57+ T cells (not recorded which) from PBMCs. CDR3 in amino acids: CASSTGGDNEQFF. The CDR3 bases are TGTGCCAGCAGCACGGGGGGGGACAATGAGCAGTTCTTC.